One sample yielded the 28 T cell receptor beta chains listed below, sequenced in a study of Ad26.COV2.S vaccination and SARS-CoV-2 variants. Produced via immunoSEQ multiplex PCR; TCRdb's table is partial and in-frame only. The profile shows about 400,000 clones, roughly 90% of them singletons. Treatment defined: around 19 received Ad26.COV2.S at low or high dose, single or two shots; roughly 5 received placebo; per-sample allocation not given. Each sample was drawn 63 days after the first injection (of vaccine or placebo). The specimen comprised peripheral blood, sampled in a trial of Ad26.COV2.S vaccine versus placebo. The receptors originated from a person aged 18-60 years who received the Ad26.COV2.S COVID-19 vaccine or a placebo.

The chain has TRBV28 and TRBJ2-7; the D gene is possibly TRBD1 (6 bases). This CDR3 comprises 14 residues. With 4 bases removed from V and 9 bases from J, the gap between germline ends came to 19 bases. Germline lookup yields CDR1 MDHEN and CDR2 SYDVKM. The CDR3 region is CASSSRLIQGRQYF. The DNA of the CDR3 is TGTGCCAGCAGTTCACGACTGATTCAGGGGAGGCAGTACTTC.

In its sample, this clone was seen a few times. V gene TRBV6-2 or TRBV6-3 combines with J gene TRBJ2-7; TRBD1 might be the D (5 bases). Germline V CDR1 and CDR2: MNHEY, SVGEGT. The CDR3 is made up of 17 amino acids. Trimming removed 0 bases at V and 4 bases at J, with 19 bases between. DNA of the CDR3: TGTGCCAGCAGTTACTCCAACCGGCGGCAGGGCGGTTACGAGCAGTACTTC. It is translated as CASSYSNRRQGGYEQYF.

This clone was seen a handful of times. The chain links TRBV19 to TRBJ1-4; D not certain. From germline, CDR1 is LNHDA and CDR2 SQIVND (reference sequence). This CDR3 is built from 15 residues. Trimming removed 3 bases at V and 6 bases at J, with 14 bases between. The CDR3 bases are TGTGCCAGTAGTATCGTACGGAGGCGGGATGAAAAACTGTTTTTT. The encoded protein is CASSIVRRRDEKLFF.

This chain joins TRBV11-1 and TRBJ2-5; 7 bases agree with TRBD2. V was clipped by 7 bases and J by 0 bases; unmatched bases: 8. The CDR3 extends over 15 amino acids. Germline CDR1 and CDR2: SGHAT and FQDESV (reference sequence). CDR3 in amino acids: CASKEWGGNQETQYF. The CDR3 nucleotides are TGTGCCAGCAAGGAGTGGGGGGGTAACCAAGAGACCCAGTACTTC.

This chain links TRBV7-9 with TRBJ2-5; TRBD2 matches 10 bases. This CDR3 is built from 15 residues. Germline assignment: CDR1 SEHNR and CDR2 FQNEAQ (reference sequence). Trimming removed 5 bases from V and 5 bases from J; junction bases left unmatched: 8. CDR3 amino acids: CASSLQRGGQETQYF. CDR3 DNA sequence: TGTGCCAGCAGCCTCCAGCGGGGGGGCCAGGAGACCCAGTACTTC.

The chain has TRBV7-8 and TRBJ2-7; D is perhaps TRBD1 (6 bases). The length of the CDR3 is 16 residues. From germline, CDR1 is SGHVS and CDR2 FQNEAQ. With 4 bases removed from V and 2 bases from J, the gap between germline ends came to 18 bases. The chain's CDR3 is CASSSEDRSITYEQYF. The CDR3 nucleotides are TGTGCCAGCAGCTCCGAGGACAGATCGATAACCTACGAGCAGTACTTC.

The rearrangement uses TRBV12-3 or TRBV12-4 and TRBJ1-6; no clear D gene. CDR3 size: 13 residues. The ends were cut back, 2 bases at V and 7 bases at J, with 6 bases in the middle. The CDR3: CASSLLYNSPLHF. The CDR3 bases are TGTGCCAGCAGTTTACTGTACAATTCACCCCTCCACTTT.

The chain joins TRBV7-9 to TRBJ2-7, with D perhaps assigned TRBD1 or TRBD2 (5 bases each). This CDR3 contains 13 residues. Trimming removed 7 bases at V and 5 bases at J, with 15 bases between. Germline V lookup: CDR1 SEHNR, CDR2 FQNEAQ (reference sequence). Here the CDR3 DNA reads TGTGCCAGCACCACGGACCTGGGGGACGAGCAGTACTTC. Residues: CASTTDLGDEQYF.

The gene calls are TRBV5-6 and TRBJ2-7; possibly TRBD1 for D (5 bases). From germline, CDR1 is SGHDT and CDR2 YYEEEE. The CDR3 runs 14 residues. Trimming left V 0 bases short and J 4 bases short, with 11 bases between. CDR3 residues: CASSLGRVSYEQYF. The CDR3 DNA follows: TGTGCCAGCAGCTTGGGCAGGGTGAGTTACGAGCAGTACTTC. The entire variable domain, with the rest obtained from reference TRBV5-6 and TRBJ2-7, is as follows: DAGVTQSPTHLIKTRGQQVTLRCSPKSGHDTVSWYQQALGQGPQFIFQYYEEEERQRGNFPDRFSGHQFPNYSSELNVNALLLGDSALYLCASSLGRVSYEQYFGPGTRLTVT.

The rearrangement uses TRBV7-9 and TRBJ2-6; no clear D gene. Germline CDR1 SEHNR, CDR2 FQNEAQ (reference sequence). The CDR3 consists of 18 residues. V was clipped by 0 bases and J by 1 base, with 13 bases between them. The CDR3 DNA reads as TGTGCCAGCAGCTTAGCAGGGTATCTCCCTTCTGGGGCCAACGTCCTGACTTTC. Encoded protein: CASSLAGYLPSGANVLTF.

This chain connects TRBV19 to TRBJ1-6; D perhaps matches TRBD1 (6 bases). Germline CDR1 and CDR2: LNHDA and SQIVND (reference sequence). V lost 5 bases, J lost 4 bases, and 12 bases lay in between. The CDR3 covers 15 residues. CDR3 in DNA: TGTGCCAGTAGTGTAAGACAGGTTTATAATTCACCCCTCCACTTT. As protein: CASSVRQVYNSPLHF.

V gene TRBV7-3 combines with J gene TRBJ2-1; 13 bases map to TRBD2. Germline CDR1 is SGHTA and CDR2 is FQGTGA. The CDR3 has 17 residues. The V gene end was trimmed by 5 bases and the J gene end by 7 bases; junction bases not matched to a gene: 11. CDR3 nucleotide sequence: TGTGCCAGCAGCCTCCGGGGGACTAGCGGGGAAGGGAATGAGCAGTTCTTC. Translation gives CASSLRGTSGEGNEQFF.

The rearrangement links TRBV5-4 to TRBJ1-2, with 8 bases matching TRBD1. Germline lookup yields CDR1 SGHNT and CDR2 YYREEE (reference sequence). CDR3 length: 15 amino acids. The ends lost 5 bases at V and 3 bases at J; junction bases unmatched: 9. The CDR3 loop reads CASRYSGGADYGYTF. The CDR3 DNA reads as TGTGCCAGCAGGTATTCAGGGGGCGCAGACTATGGCTACACCTTC.

The chain joins TRBV11-2 to TRBJ2-7; 7 bases map to TRBD1. V was clipped by 5 bases and J by 1 base; unmatched bases: 5. Germline CDR1 and CDR2: SGHAT and FQNNGV. The CDR3 covers 14 residues. CDR3: CASSDRASSYEQYF. In nucleotides, the CDR3 is TGTGCCAGCAGCGACAGGGCATCTTCCTACGAGCAGTACTTC.

The genes are TRBV14 and TRBJ1-2; no clear D. There are 13 residues in the CDR3. Germline CDR1 SGHDN, CDR2 FVKESK. Trimming stripped 2 bases from V and 2 bases from J, with 6 bases between. The CDR3 here is CASSQSGNYGYTF. CDR3 DNA: TGTGCCAGCAGCCAATCCGGGAACTATGGCTACACCTTC.

There are a few counts of this clone. This chain joins TRBV30 and TRBJ1-6; D may be TRBD1 (5 bases). The V end lost 3 bases, the J end lost 10 bases, and 13 bases lay between the germline ends. The CDR3 is made up of 13 amino acids. Germline V gene data show CDR1 as GTSNPN and CDR2 as SVGIG (reference sequence). CDR3 residues: CAWRRGFDSPLHF. In DNA form, the CDR3 reads TGTGCCTGGAGAAGGGGTTTTGACTCACCCCTCCACTTT.

This clone came up once. CDR3 amino acids: CASSFRGTQPQHF. CDR3 in DNA: TGTGCCAGCAGTTTCCGAGGGACTCAGCCCCAGCATTTT. This rearrangement joins TRBV27 to TRBJ1-5, with a possible D match to TRBD1 (5 bases). This CDR3 is built from 13 residues. The ends were cut back, 3 bases at V and 6 bases at J, with 9 bases in the middle. The germline V gene has CDR1 MNHEY and CDR2 SMNVEV (reference sequence).

The rearrangement joins TRBV12-3 or TRBV12-4 to TRBJ1-1; no definite D call. V lost 6 bases and J 5 bases, leaving 13 bases between the germline ends. The CDR3 sequence is 13 residues long. CDR3 DNA: TGTGCCAGCAGCCTCGACATTGTGACTGAAGCTTTCTTT. It encodes CASSLDIVTEAFF.

V is TRBV6-5 and J is TRBJ2-7; possibly TRBD2 for D (5 bases). The length of the CDR3 is 14 residues. Trimming left V 6 bases short and J 3 bases short, with 15 bases between. Germline V CDR1 and CDR2: MNHEY, SVGAGI. CDR3 nucleotides: TGTGCCAGCAGCCCCCGGGGAGAGGTCTACGAGCAGTACTTC. Its protein is CASSPRGEVYEQYF.

The J gene is TRBJ2-2, the V gene TRBV13; 8 bases are shared with TRBD2. The germline gives CDR1 PRHDT, CDR2 FYEKMQ (reference sequence). Trimming at V came to 2 bases and at J to 0 bases, leaving 5 bases not matched to a gene. This CDR3 contains 17 residues. The CDR3 coding sequence is TGTGCCAGCAGCTTATGGGGTAGCGGGGCGAACACCGGGGAGCTGTTTTTT. Its translation is CASSLWGSGANTGELFF.

This clone was recorded once. The V and J genes are TRBV19 and TRBJ1-2; no definite D call. The V gene's germline CDR1 is LNHDA and CDR2 SQIVND (reference sequence). The CDR3 spans 15 residues. The germline V and J ends were trimmed by 5 bases and 4 bases, with 17 bases remaining between them. The CDR3 region is CASSPAGLGIYGYTF. DNA of the CDR3: TGTGCCAGTAGTCCGGCAGGATTAGGAATCTATGGCTACACCTTC.

The chain couples TRBV5-1 to TRBJ1-2; 7 bases align to TRBD1. Germline V lookup: CDR1 SGHRS, CDR2 YFSETQ. The CDR3 is 17 amino acids. The V and J ends lost 2 bases and 4 bases, in that order; junction bases with no gene match: 14. CDR3 DNA sequence: TGCGCCAGCAGCTTTTACTTTCACAGGGGATCAGCCTATGGCTACACCTTC. It codes for CASSFYFHRGSAYGYTF.

The J gene is TRBJ2-3, the V gene TRBV10-1; 11 bases fit TRBD2. The germline gives CDR1 WNHNN, CDR2 SYGVQD (reference sequence). V shed 4 bases and J 2 bases; nucleotides not matched to a gene: 2. CDR3 length: 15 residues. The DNA of the CDR3 is TGCGCCAGCAGTGCGACTAGCGGGATCACAGATACGCAGTATTTT. The encoded protein is CASSATSGITDTQYF.

Concerning this clone itself: An end of the junction does not agree with germline; a read error may underlie this. The chain employs TRBV29-1 and TRBJ1-1; TRBD1 is a possible D gene (5 bases). This CDR3 has 12 amino acids. Germline lookup yields CDR1 SQVTM and CDR2 ANQGSEA. The CDR3 nucleotides read TGCAGCGCTGAAGGGGTTAGCACTGAAGCTTTCTTT. It specifies CSAEGVSTEAFF.

This sequence joins TRBV30 and TRBJ1-5; no definite D call. Trimming removed 0 bases at V and 9 bases at J, with 15 bases between. This CDR3 is 14 amino acids long. Germline V gives CDR1 GTSNPN, CDR2 SVGIG (reference sequence). This CDR3 is CAWSVRQLGMPQHF. The CDR3 DNA sequence: TGTGCCTGGAGTGTAAGGCAGCTTGGGATGCCCCAGCATTTT.

J is TRBJ2-2 and V is TRBV10-3, with no clear D. CDR1 and CDR2 from the germline V gene are ENHRY and SYGVKD. The CDR3 totals 13 residues. V dropped 4 bases and J dropped 1 base, with 4 bases sitting between them. CDR3 DNA: TGTGCCATCAGTGGGGTGAACACCGGGGAGCTGTTTTTT. It encodes CAISGVNTGELFF.

The chain is built from TRBV28 and TRBJ2-2; 8 nucleotides line up with TRBD1. V lost 10 bases, J lost 5 bases, and 9 bases stayed unmatched. CDR1 is MDHEN and CDR2 is SYDVKM in the germline V gene. This CDR3 has 14 amino acids. CDR3 DNA sequence: TGTGCCACCTACAGACAGGGGTCGACCGGGGAGCTGTTTTTT. Encoded protein: CATYRQGSTGELFF.

This clone was found a few times. This chain links TRBV5-6 with TRBJ1-4; D is unresolved. Per germline, CDR1 SGHDT and CDR2 YYEEEE. Trimming removed 3 bases from V and 4 bases from J, with 10 bases in between. This CDR3 has 14 amino acids. This CDR3 reads CASSSTLSNEKLFF. The CDR3 DNA reads TGTGCCAGCAGCTCAACACTTAGTAATGAAAAACTGTTTTTT.